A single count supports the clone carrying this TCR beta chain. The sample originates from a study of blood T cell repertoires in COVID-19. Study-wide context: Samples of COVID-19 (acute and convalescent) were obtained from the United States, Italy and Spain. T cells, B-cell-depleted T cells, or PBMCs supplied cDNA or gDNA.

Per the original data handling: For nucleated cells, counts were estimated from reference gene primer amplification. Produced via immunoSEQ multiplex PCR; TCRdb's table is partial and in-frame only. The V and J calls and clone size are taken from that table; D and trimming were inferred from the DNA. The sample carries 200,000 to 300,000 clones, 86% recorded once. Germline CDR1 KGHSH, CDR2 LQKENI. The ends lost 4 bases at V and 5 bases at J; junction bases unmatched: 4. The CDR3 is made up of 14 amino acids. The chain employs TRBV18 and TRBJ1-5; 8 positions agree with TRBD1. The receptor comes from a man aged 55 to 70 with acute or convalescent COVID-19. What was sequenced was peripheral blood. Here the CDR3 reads CASSLDRADQPQHF. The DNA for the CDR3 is TGTGCCAGCTCACTGGACAGGGCCGATCAGCCCCAGCATTTT. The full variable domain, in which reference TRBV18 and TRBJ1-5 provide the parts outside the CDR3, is NAGVMQNPRHLVRRRGQEARLRCSPMKGHSHVYWYRQLPEEGLKFMVYLQKENIIDESGMPKERFSAEFPKEGPSILRIQQVVRGDSAAYFCASSLDRADQPQHFGDGTRLSIL.